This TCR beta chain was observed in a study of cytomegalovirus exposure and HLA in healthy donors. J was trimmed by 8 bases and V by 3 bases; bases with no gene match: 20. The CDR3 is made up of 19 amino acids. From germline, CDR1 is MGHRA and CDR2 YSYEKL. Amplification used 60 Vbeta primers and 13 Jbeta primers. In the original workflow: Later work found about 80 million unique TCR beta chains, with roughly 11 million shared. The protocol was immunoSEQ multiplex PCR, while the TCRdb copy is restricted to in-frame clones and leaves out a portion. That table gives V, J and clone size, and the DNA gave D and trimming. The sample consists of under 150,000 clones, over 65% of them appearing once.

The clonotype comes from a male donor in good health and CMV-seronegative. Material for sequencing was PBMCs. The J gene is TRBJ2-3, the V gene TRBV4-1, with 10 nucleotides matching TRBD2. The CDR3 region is CASSHLGASGRAGVGTQYF. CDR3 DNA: TGCGCCAGCAGCCACCTAGGGGCTAGCGGGAGAGCTGGGGTGGGTACGCAGTATTTT.